These 4 T cell receptor beta chains were all obtained from the same sample, sequenced in a study of identical twins. TCRdb reprocessed the 5' RACE reads via MiXCR and lists one record per CDR3 protein. The sample has more than 1.5 million distinct CDR3 sequences, 32% seen once; the top ten hold approximately 0.29%. Sequenced sample: cord blood. These receptor sequences come from a newborn girl in good health.

This clonotype showed up just a few times. The V call is TRBV20-1, the J call TRBJ2-3; 8 nucleotides agree with TRBD1. This CDR3 is 14 amino acids long. The trim removed 6 bases at V and 0 bases at J, leaving 5 bases unmatched. The V gene's germline CDR1 is DFQATT and CDR2 SNEGSKA (reference sequence). The CDR3 DNA reads as TGCAGTGCGATCACAGGGGGAAGCACAGATACGCAGTATTTT. Its translation is CSAITGGSTDTQYF.

This chain connects TRBV4-1 to TRBJ1-2, with 7 bases lining up with TRBD1. Germline V gene sequence: CDR1 MGHRA, CDR2 YSYEKL. This CDR3 comprises 13 residues. With 2 bases clipped from V and 12 bases from J, the junction kept 9 bases outside the gene matches. This CDR3 reads CASSQTVGRGDTF. CDR3 sequence (DNA): TGCGCCAGCAGCCAAACCGTTGGCAGGGGGGACACCTTC.

V usage is TRBV20-1 and J usage is TRBJ2-3; D ambiguous. Between the trimmed V and J ends, which lost 6 bases and 7 bases, there was a span of 11 bases. The CDR3 covers 11 residues. Germline V gene lookup returns CDR1 DFQATT and CDR2 SNEGSKA (reference sequence). The CDR3, as DNA: TGCAGTGCCTCCCTTGGCTATACGCAGTATTTT. This gives the protein CSASLGYTQYF.

The table lists this clonotype with a few counts. V usage is TRBV7-2 and J usage is TRBJ1-6; perhaps TRBD1 as D (5 bases). CDR1 SGHTA and CDR2 FQGNSA come from the germline V gene. The germline V and J ends were trimmed by 5 bases and 3 bases, with 14 bases remaining between them. The CDR3 is 16 amino acids. This CDR3 is CASSPQTEYYNSPLHF. In DNA form, the CDR3 reads TGTGCCAGCAGCCCCCAGACAGAATACTATAATTCACCCCTCCACTTT.